This T cell receptor beta chain was recovered during a study of regulatory T cells in long-lasting Graves disease. Time point reported: newly diagnosed GD, antithyroid drugs for less than 3 months. Making the TCR library involved RNA that had been extracted from PBMCs. Overall study findings and caveats: Persistent patients had a count of shared public clonotypes (approximately 2,800) that exceeded that of new patients (roughly 1,000).

With respect to this clonotype: Its matching antigen is unknown.

Investigators prepared the TCR beta libraries by applying iRepertoire HTBI primers and Arm-PCR of CDR3 regions. TCRdb passed the multiplex PCR reads through MiXCR, listing each CDR3 protein once. This table has roughly 500,000 distinct CDR3 sequences, 12% appearing once. Trimming left V 4 bases short and J 2 bases short, with 9 bases between. Per germline, CDR1 MNHEY and CDR2 SVGAGI. The CDR3 is 14 residues long. The sample was also linked to a second study, of T cells in Graves' hyperthyroidism and ophthalmopathy.

The input for sequencing was peripheral blood mononuclear cells (PBMCs), taken at new diagnosis, from a patient treated with antithyroid drugs. The receptor comes from a woman in her 30s with Graves disease. J is TRBJ1-5 and V is TRBV6-5, with D maybe TRBD1 (6 bases). The CDR3 loop reads CASSLQGRNQPQHF. The CDR3 bases are TGTGCCAGCAGTTTACAGGGCCGCAATCAGCCCCAGCATTTT.